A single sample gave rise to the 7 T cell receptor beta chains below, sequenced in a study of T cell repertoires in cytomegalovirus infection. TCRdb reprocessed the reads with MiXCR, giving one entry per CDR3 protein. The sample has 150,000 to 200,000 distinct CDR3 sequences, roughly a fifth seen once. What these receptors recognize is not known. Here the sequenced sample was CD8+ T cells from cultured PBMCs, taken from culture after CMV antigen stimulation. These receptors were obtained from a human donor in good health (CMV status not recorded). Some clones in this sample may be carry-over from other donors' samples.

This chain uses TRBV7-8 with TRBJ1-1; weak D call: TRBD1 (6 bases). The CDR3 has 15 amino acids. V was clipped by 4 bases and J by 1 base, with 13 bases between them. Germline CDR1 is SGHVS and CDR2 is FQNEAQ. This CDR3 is CASSSRGYENTEAFF. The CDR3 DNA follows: TGTGCCAGCAGCTCGAGGGGGTATGAGAACACTGAAGCTTTCTTT.

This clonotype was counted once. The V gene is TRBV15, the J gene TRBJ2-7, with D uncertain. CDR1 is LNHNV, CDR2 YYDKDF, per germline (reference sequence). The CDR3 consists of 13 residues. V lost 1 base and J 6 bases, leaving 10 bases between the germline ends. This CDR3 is CATSRGWVGEQYF. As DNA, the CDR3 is TGTGCCACCAGCAGAGGATGGGTTGGCGAGCAGTACTTC.

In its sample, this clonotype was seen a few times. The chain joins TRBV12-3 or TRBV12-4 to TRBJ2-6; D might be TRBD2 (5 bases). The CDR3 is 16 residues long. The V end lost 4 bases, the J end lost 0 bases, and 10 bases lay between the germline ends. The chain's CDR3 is CASSSPGSSGANVLTF. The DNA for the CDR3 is TGTGCCAGCAGTTCCCCGGGGTCCTCTGGGGCCAACGTCCTGACTTTC.

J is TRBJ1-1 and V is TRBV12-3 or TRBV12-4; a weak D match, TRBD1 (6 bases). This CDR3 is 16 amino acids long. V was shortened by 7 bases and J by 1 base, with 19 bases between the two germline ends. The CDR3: CASIPLRGKGNTEAFF. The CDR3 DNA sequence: TGTGCCAGCATCCCATTGAGGGGGAAGGGGAACACTGAAGCTTTCTTT.

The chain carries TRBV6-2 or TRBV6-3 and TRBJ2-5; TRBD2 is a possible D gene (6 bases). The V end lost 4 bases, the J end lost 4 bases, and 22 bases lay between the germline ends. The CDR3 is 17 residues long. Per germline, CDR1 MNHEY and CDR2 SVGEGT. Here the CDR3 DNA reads TGTGCCAGCAGTTCTCACGCACGTCAGCGGAGGGGAGAGACCCAGTACTTC. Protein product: CASSSHARQRRGETQYF.

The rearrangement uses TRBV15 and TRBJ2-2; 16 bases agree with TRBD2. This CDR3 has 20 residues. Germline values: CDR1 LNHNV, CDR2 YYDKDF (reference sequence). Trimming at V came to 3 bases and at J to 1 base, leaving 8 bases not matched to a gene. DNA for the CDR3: TGTGCCACCAGCAGTCCCGGGGGACTAGCGGGGGGGCAGAACACCGGGGAGCTGTTTTTT. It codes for CATSSPGGLAGGQNTGELFF.

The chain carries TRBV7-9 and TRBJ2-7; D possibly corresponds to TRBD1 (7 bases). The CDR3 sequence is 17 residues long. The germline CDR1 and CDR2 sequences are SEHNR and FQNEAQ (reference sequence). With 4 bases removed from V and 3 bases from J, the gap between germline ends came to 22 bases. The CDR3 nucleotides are TGTGCCAGCAGCTCAGCCCGCGGGACAGATCCCTTCTACGAGCAGTACTTC. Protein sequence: CASSSARGTDPFYEQYF. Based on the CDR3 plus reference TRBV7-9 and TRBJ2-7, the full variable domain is DTGVSQNPRHKITKRGQNVTFRCDPISEHNRLYWYRQTLGQGPEFLTYFQNEAQLEKSRLLSDRFSAERPKGSFSTLEIQRTEQGDSAMYLCASSSARGTDPFYEQYFGPGTRLTVT.